The rows below give T cell receptor beta chains drawn from one sample of a study of post-analysis software for immune sequencing data. TCRdb re-called the PCR reads with MiXCR, one entry per CDR3 protein. The sample lists hundreds of thousands of distinct CDR3 sequences; more than 50% were seen once. Sequenced material: blood. The receptors here all came from a girl aged 2-10 years with multiple sclerosis. The CDR3 runs from the conserved cysteine through the conserved F or W. The D gene is left open where the match is weak. The listing skips clone size in some rows; elsewhere it reads once, few, many or a size class.

clone_size j_call d_call v_call cdr3_nt cdr3_aa
NA TRBJ2-7 TRBD2 TRBV7-2 TGTGCCAGCAGCTTTACTAGCGGGGGTAGGGGCGAGCAGTACTTC CASSFTSGGRGEQYF
few TRBJ1-1 NA TRBV20-1 TGCAGTGCCCTATACACTCCTGTCGACGCGCGGACAGAATTTAACACTGAAGCTTTCTTT CSALYTPVDARTEFNTEAFF
NA TRBJ2-5 NA TRBV29-1 TGCAGCGTTGAACGTTTGGATATCCAAGAGACCCAGTACTTC CSVERLDIQETQYF
NA TRBJ1-1 NA TRBV6-2/TRBV6-3 TGTGCCAGCACTCGTAGCAGGGACACTGAAGCTTTCTTT CASTRSRDTEAFF
NA TRBJ2-2 TRBD2 TRBV7-2 TGTGCCAGCAGCCCCAGCGGGGGGTGGACCGGGGAGCTGTTTTTT CASSPSGGWTGELFF
NA TRBJ2-4 TRBD2 TRBV20-1 TGCAGTGCTAGAGGTTTTAGCGGGACCTTAGCCAAAAACATTCAGTACTTC CSARGFSGTLAKNIQYF
few TRBJ2-2 NA TRBV12-3/TRBV12-4 TGTGCCCATAAGAGGGGGACCGGGGAGCTGTTTTTT CAHKRGTGELFF
few TRBJ2-5 NA TRBV6-5 TGTGCCAGCATGGGCCACTTGGGGACCCAGTACTTC CASMGHLGTQYF
few TRBJ1-1 NA TRBV27 TGTGCCAGCAGCGGCATCCCCGACACTGAAGCTTTCTTT CASSGIPDTEAFF
NA TRBJ2-7 TRBD1 TRBV7-9 TGTGCCAGCAGCTTAGCCTGGGACAGCTCGAACGAGCAGTACTTC CASSLAWDSSNEQYF
NA TRBJ1-2 NA TRBV4-3 TGCGCCAGCAGCTCGAGCCGGAATGCTGGCTACACCTTC CASSSSRNAGYTF
NA TRBJ1-1 NA TRBV5-1 TGCGCCAGCAGCTTGGGCGCAGCCAGTGCGAACACTGAAGCTTTCTTT CASSLGAASANTEAFF
NA TRBJ2-1 NA TRBV3-1 TGTGCCAGCAGCCATTACCGGGACCTACTCTCCTACAATGAGCAGTTCTTC CASSHYRDLLSYNEQFF
many TRBJ2-1 TRBD2 TRBV5-1 TGTGCCAGCAGCTCGGGACTAGCGGACTACAATGAGCAGTTCTTC CASSSGLADYNEQFF
NA TRBJ2-1 TRBD1 TRBV7-9 TGTGCCAGCAGCTTAGACTTAGGGGGCGAAACGAATGAGCAGTTCTTC CASSLDLGGETNEQFF
few TRBJ2-3 NA TRBV10-3 TGTGCCATCGGCCGGGAGAACACAGATACGCAGTATTTT CAIGRENTDTQYF
NA TRBJ2-7 NA TRBV12-3/TRBV12-4 TGTGCCAGCAGTTCATCTACTAGCTACTACGAGCAGTACTTC CASSSSTSYYEQYF
NA TRBJ2-1 NA TRBV7-3 TGTGCCAGCAGCTCATACGCAAGGGGGGATGAGCAGTTCTTC CASSSYARGDEQFF
NA TRBJ2-6 TRBD1 TRBV6-1 TGTGCCAGCAGTGTTAGACAGGGGACCTTCTCTGGGGCCAACGTCCTGACTTTC CASSVRQGTFSGANVLTF
NA TRBJ2-1 NA TRBV7-9 TGTGCCAGCAGCTTAAGGAAGGGATCCTACAATGAGCAGTTCTTC CASSLRKGSYNEQFF
NA TRBJ1-4 NA TRBV29-1 TGCAGCCCCATGGGAAAGTTTAATGAAAAACTGTTTTTT CSPMGKFNEKLFF
NA TRBJ2-3 TRBD2 TRBV7-2 TGTGCCAGCAGCTTCCACTCTAGCGGGGTCGCAGATACGCAGTATTTT CASSFHSSGVADTQYF
few TRBJ2-5 TRBD1 TRBV12-3/TRBV12-4 TGTGCCAGTTCCGGGACAGAAGAGACCCAGTACTTC CASSGTEETQYF
NA TRBJ1-2 NA TRBV4-3 TGCGCCAGCAGCCAAGCGGGGGGAAACTATGGCTACACCTTC CASSQAGGNYGYTF
few TRBJ2-3 NA TRBV7-9 TGTGCCAGCAGCCTCTTAGTCCAGATTGACACAGATACGCAGTATTTT CASSLLVQIDTDTQYF
few TRBJ2-7 NA TRBV4-1 TGCGCCAGCAGCCAAGGGGCACTCTACGAGCAGTACTTC CASSQGALYEQYF
once TRBJ2-3 TRBD2 TRBV29-1 TGCAGCGTTGCCAAGCGGGATGTTACAGATACGCGGTATTTT CSVAKRDVTDTRYF
NA TRBJ1-2 TRBD1 TRBV29-1 TGCAGCGTGCAGGGGGGAACGGACTATGGCTACACCTTC CSVQGGTDYGYTF
NA TRBJ1-1 NA TRBV6-5 TGTGCCAGCAGTTACTTAACTCTCACAGGGCGAGCTTTCTTT CASSYLTLTGRAFF
NA TRBJ1-5 NA TRBV18 TGTGCCAGCTCACCTTTGGGGGGGGCGCACGGGTTGAGCAATCAGCCCCAGCATTTT CASSPLGGAHGLSNQPQHF
few TRBJ1-1 NA TRBV29-1 TGCAGCGTTGAGGGCGAGAGGAGGAACACTGAAGCTTTCTTT CSVEGERRNTEAFF
NA TRBJ2-3 TRBD2 TRBV7-3 TGTGCCAGCAGCCTTCGGACTAGCGGAGATACGCAGTATTTT CASSLRTSGDTQYF
NA TRBJ2-5 NA TRBV20-1 TGCAGTTCAGCACTCCAAGGGGAGACCCAGTACTTC CSSALQGETQYF
NA TRBJ2-1 NA TRBV7-2 TGTGCCAGCAGCTTTAAGAAGGCCCCTGCGGGCAATGAGCAGTTCTTC CASSFKKAPAGNEQFF
NA TRBJ1-1 NA TRBV7-8 TGTGCCAGCAGCTTAGATTATCGGGGAAGAGCTTTCTTT CASSLDYRGRAFF
NA TRBJ2-6 TRBD1 TRBV6-5 TGTGCCAGCAGTTACTCCCGGGACAGGGGATCTGGGGCCAACGTCCTGACTTTC CASSYSRDRGSGANVLTF
NA TRBJ2-1 TRBD2 TRBV5-4 TGTGCCAGCAACGCTGGACTAGCGGCTTACAATGAGCAGTTCTTC CASNAGLAAYNEQFF
NA TRBJ2-2 TRBD1 TRBV7-9 TGTGCCAGCAGCTTAGATGGACAGGCTAACACCGGGGAGCTGTTTTTT CASSLDGQANTGELFF
NA TRBJ2-3 NA TRBV6-1 TGTGCCAGCAGTCCTCCGACTATCCCAGATACGCAGTATTTT CASSPPTIPDTQYF
NA TRBJ2-7 NA TRBV7-2 TGTGCCAGCAGCTTGGCGAACATTGGCTACGAGCAGTACTTC CASSLANIGYEQYF
NA TRBJ1-6 NA TRBV20-1 TGCATTTCCCACGACACCGCCCGGAGCTATAATTCACCCCTCCACTTT CISHDTARSYNSPLHF
NA TRBJ2-1 TRBD2 TRBV20-1 TGCAGTGCGGGACTAGAGGGGGATGAGCAGTTCTTC CSAGLEGDEQFF
NA TRBJ2-1 TRBD2 TRBV11-1 TGTGCCAGCAGCACTCTAGCGGGAGCTGACAATGAGCAGTTCTTC CASSTLAGADNEQFF
few TRBJ2-1 TRBD2 TRBV13 TGTGCCAGCAGCTTCGGGACTAGCGTCTCCAATGAGCAGTTCTTC CASSFGTSVSNEQFF
few TRBJ2-7 TRBD1 TRBV6-4 TGTGCCAGCAGTGGATACCCAGGGGGTGCGCAGTACTTC CASSGYPGGAQYF
NA TRBJ2-1 TRBD1 TRBV12-3/TRBV12-4 TGTGCCAGCAGTTTTGGACAGGGATTATTCAATGAGCAGTTCTTC CASSFGQGLFNEQFF
NA TRBJ1-2 NA TRBV12-3/TRBV12-4 TGTGCCAGCAGCATTGACGGGAGGGGGGGCTACACCTTC CASSIDGRGGYTF
once TRBJ1-1 TRBD1 TRBV4-1 TGCGCCAGCAGCCAGACGACAGGGTTCAGTCCTGAAGCTTTCTTT CASSQTTGFSPEAFF
few TRBJ1-2 TRBD1 TRBV27 TGTGCCAGCAGTCCCCAGGACAGGGTCGACTATGGCTACACCTTC CASSPQDRVDYGYTF
NA TRBJ1-1 NA TRBV4-1 TGCGCCAGCAGCCAAGATTTATGGGGAGGGGGCACTGAAGCTTTCTTT CASSQDLWGGGTEAFF
few TRBJ2-1 NA TRBV7-2 TGTGCCAGCAGCTTAGGACAATCGAACAATGAGCAGTTCTTC CASSLGQSNNEQFF
NA TRBJ2-3 NA TRBV10-3 TGTGCCATCAGTGATAGGCCCACAGATACGCAGTATTTT CAISDRPTDTQYF
NA TRBJ1-4 NA TRBV5-6 TGTGCCAGCAGCCCCAGACGGATTGCAACTAATGAAAAACTGTTTTTT CASSPRRIATNEKLFF
NA TRBJ1-4 NA TRBV6-5 TGTGCCAGCAGTTACTCGAGAGAAGGAGAGAAAGAAAAACTGTTTTTT CASSYSREGEKEKLFF
NA TRBJ2-7 TRBD2 TRBV2 TGTGCCAGAGATTCCGGGACTAGCGGGGGAGCCGAGCAGTACTTC CARDSGTSGGAEQYF